This passage covers 2 T cell receptor beta chains from one sample sequenced in a study of T-cell memory formation after mild COVID-19. TCRdb independently ran MiXCR on the 5' RACE reads; one entry per CDR3 protein. The repertoire has 190,000 or so distinct CDR3 sequences, about 11% of them found once; the top ten carry approximately 3%. Material for sequencing was PBMCs or a T cell subset sorted from them (not recorded which). The receptors originated from a man younger than 35 who had mild COVID-19 (a few samples of this study predate the infection). Cell type and time point are not known.

CDR3 in amino acids: CASSFPLAVEQYV. The CDR3 region has the DNA TGTGCCAGCAGTTTCCCATTAGCGGTCGAGCAGTACGTC. This sequence joins TRBV6-6 and TRBJ2-7, with D maybe TRBD2 (6 bases). V lost 4 bases to trimming and J lost 6 bases, with 13 bases between them. This CDR3 is 13 amino acids long. Germline values: CDR1 MNHNY, CDR2 SVGAGI (reference sequence).

There are a few counts of this clonotype. This chain connects TRBV5-1 to TRBJ1-1; 7 bases are a match to TRBD1. From germline, CDR1 is SGHRS and CDR2 YFSETQ. Germline trimming cut 5 bases from V and 1 base from J; bases unmatched to any gene: 11. This CDR3 has 16 amino acids. In DNA, the CDR3 is TGCGCCAGCAGGCAAGCTTACAGGGGATCGAACACTGAAGCTTTCTTT. It translates to CASRQAYRGSNTEAFF.